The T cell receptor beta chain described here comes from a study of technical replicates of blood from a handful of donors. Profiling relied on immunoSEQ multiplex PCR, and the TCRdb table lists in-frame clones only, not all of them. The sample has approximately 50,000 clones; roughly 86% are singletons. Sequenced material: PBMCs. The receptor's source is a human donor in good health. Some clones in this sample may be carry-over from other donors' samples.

The CDR3: CSGSGTDSYEQYF. The CDR3 DNA sequence: TGCAGTGGTTCCGGGACAGACTCCTACGAGCAGTACTTC. The gene calls are TRBV29-1 and TRBJ2-7; 7 bases map to TRBD1. This CDR3 region has 13 residues. CDR1 SQVTM and CDR2 ANQGSEA come from the germline V gene.